This entry lists 18 T cell receptor beta chains sequenced from one sample in a study of tissue T cells after allogeneic stem cell transplantation. Time point reported: mouse harvest day 7 after allogeneic transplant. Tail vein injection delivered 10^7 T-cell-depleted bone marrow cells and 10^6 splenic CD5+ T cells. TCRdb's copy holds only in-frame clones and misses some; the assay was immunoSEQ multiplex PCR. The sample holds about 6,900 clones; about 50% are singletons and the top ten take around 4%. The sample consisted of gut tissue. All receptors derive from a female BALB/c mouse given C57BL/6 T cells with graft-versus-host disease after an allogeneic hematopoietic cell transplant.

On this clone: Gene names follow the mouse nomenclature. The CDR3 region is CASSLGTGSQNTLYF. CDR3 DNA (partial): TGTGCCAGCAGTCTGGGGACAGGTAGTCAAAACACCTTGTAC. V is TRBV26 and J is TRBJ2-4; TRBD1 matches at 8 bases. The CDR3 is cut off 1 residue early in the read; its end comes from the germline J gene. CDR1 KGHPV and CDR2 FQNQEV come from the germline V gene (reference sequence). The CDR3 covers 15 residues. V shed 2 bases, J shed 0 bases, and the junction held 1 base outside the gene matches.

This clone has only a few counts. Genes here carry mouse names. The read comes to an end 1 residue before the CDR3 does, leaving the germline J gene to fill in the end. The chain is built from TRBV26 and TRBJ1-1; no firm D call. CDR1 and CDR2 (germline): KGHPV, FQNQEV (reference sequence). The CDR3 has 12 residues. Trimming shortened V by 5 bases and J by 1 base, and 5 bases separated the two germline ends. The CDR3 spells CASSSGNTEVFF. CDR3 DNA, as far as it was read: TGTGCCAGCAGTAGTGGAAACACAGAAGTCTTC.

Only a few counts were recorded for this clone. The listed genes are named as in mouse. The read stops 1 residue short of the end of the CDR3; the missing end is completed from the germline J gene. The chain recombines TRBV15 with TRBJ2-1, with 8 positions matching TRBD1. The J segment lost 1 base and the V segment lost 3 bases, leaving 2 bases of the junction unmatched. Germline V gives CDR1 SGHND, CDR2 FRSKSL. The CDR3 sequence is 15 residues long. The sequenced part of the CDR3 DNA is TGTGCCAGCAGTTTCCGACAGGGGAACTATGCTGAGCAGTTC. It codes for CASSFRQGNYAEQF. In full, the CDR3 reads CASSFRQGNYAEQFF.

Comment on this clone: Genes here carry mouse names. The CDR3 goes on 1 residue after the read ends, and that part is filled in from the germline J gene. This chain uses TRBV26 with TRBJ2-5; TRBD2 aligns across 10 bases. CDR3 length: 15 residues. The V segment lost 3 bases and the J segment 2 bases; nucleotides outside the gene matches: 2. Germline CDR1 is KGHPV and CDR2 is FQNQEV (reference sequence). The sequenced part of the CDR3 DNA is TGTGCCAGCAGTCTCCCTGGGGGGGCCCAAGACACCCAGTAC. Its protein is CASSLPGGAQDTQY. The full CDR3 reads CASSLPGGAQDTQYF.

On this clone itself: The genes and germline here are from mouse. CDR3 protein: CASSLGGGSGNTLYF. CDR3 bases read: TGTGCCAGCTCTCTCGGGGGGGGTTCTGGAAATACGCTCTAT. The chain links TRBV12-1 to TRBJ1-3, with a weak D call TRBD1 (5 bases). The read gets to within 1 residue of the CDR3 end, and the germline J gene fills in the rest. With 0 bases removed from V and 0 bases from J, the gap between germline ends came to 8 bases. From germline, CDR1 is SGHSN and CDR2 HYEKVE. The CDR3 length is 15 residues.

Notes on this clone: The gene names here belong to mouse. Read data end 1 residue before the CDR3 end; the end is taken from the germline J gene. The chain combines TRBV2 with TRBJ2-5; weak D call: TRBD2 (6 bases). Trimming cost V 0 bases and J 3 bases, with 7 bases left between them. The CDR3 consists of 14 residues. Germline CDR1 reads LGHNA; CDR2 reads YSYQKL. CDR3 residues: CASSQDGGQDTQYF. The CDR3 DNA, read in part, is TGTGCCAGCAGCCAAGATGGGGGTCAAGACACCCAGTAC.

This clone was seen more than once but under ten times. Gene labels here are mouse ones. The DNA ends 1 residue before the CDR3 does, and the rest of the CDR3 is filled in from the germline J gene. This chain connects TRBV23 to TRBJ1-1; TRBD1, the D gene given by the table, was not confirmed from the DNA. This CDR3 is 13 amino acids long. CDR1 and CDR2 from the germline V gene are KGHTA and FQNQQP. The CDR3 bases that were read are TGCTCCAGCAGTCTTGCAGGGTCCCCAGAAGTCTTC. This translates into CSSSLAGSPEVF. The full-length CDR3 reads as CSSSLAGSPEVFF.

As to this clone: Gene names and germline match the mouse. The observed sequence ends 1 residue before the CDR3 terminus, with the missing tail filled in from the germline J gene. This rearrangement joins TRBV3 to TRBJ1-4; D remains unclear. This CDR3 contains 14 residues. V was trimmed by 5 bases and J by 1 base, leaving 8 bases between them. Germline CDR1 is SNHLY and CDR2 is FYNGKV (reference sequence). CDR3: CASSLQNSNERLFF. The DNA read from the CDR3 is TGTGCCAGCAGCCTACAGAATTCCAACGAAAGATTATTT.

With regard to this clone: Mouse germline and gene names are used. The read ends 1 residue early relative to the CDR3; the germline J gene fills the gap. The chain recombines TRBV26 with TRBJ1-3, with D hard to call. V lost 2 bases and J lost 0, with 5 bases in between. This CDR3 spans 14 amino acids. The germline CDR1 and CDR2 sequences are KGHPV and FQNQEV (reference sequence). The sequenced part of the CDR3 DNA is TGTGCCAGCAGTCTGCAAAGTTCTGGAAATACGCTCTAT. This encodes CASSLQSSGNTLY. The full CDR3 is CASSLQSSGNTLYF. Variable domain in full (rest from reference TRBV26 and TRBJ1-3): NSKVIQTPRYLVKGQGQKAKMRCIPEKGHPVVFWYQQNKNNEFKFLINFQNQEVLQQIDMTEKRFSAECPSNSPCSLEIQSSEAGDSALYLCASSLQSSGNTLYFGEGSRLIVV.

This clone was seen only a few times. Mouse names are used for the genes. The read is 1 residue too short to cover the CDR3 end, so that end is filled in from the germline J gene. The V and J genes are TRBV16 and TRBJ2-7; TRBD2 matches at 8 bases. This CDR3 is built from 14 residues. V shed 5 bases and J 0 bases; nucleotides not matched to a gene: 3. In germline, CDR1 is SGHSA, CDR2 FRNQAP. CDR3 DNA (partial): TGTGCAAGCAGCCTACTGGGGGTCTCCTATGAACAGTAC. This gives the protein CASSLLGVSYEQY. The CDR3 reads in full as CASSLLGVSYEQYF.

Note on this clone: The genes are named according to mouse. The CDR3 end is not reached by the read, which stops 1 residue before it; the germline J gene fills it in. The rearrangement uses TRBV16 and TRBJ2-7; D unresolved. Germline CDR1 SGHSA, CDR2 FRNQAP. Between the trimmed V and J ends, which lost 0 bases and 7 bases, there was a span of 7 bases. The CDR3 has 12 residues. CDR3 DNA, as far as it was read: TGTGCAAGCAGCTTAGACGGGAGGGAACAGTAC. Protein product: CASSLDGREQY. The whole CDR3 sequence reads CASSLDGREQYF.

By share, this clone ranks as medium-sized (0.01 to 0.1%). Gene names refer to mouse genes. The read comes to an end 1 residue before the CDR3 does, leaving the germline J gene to fill in the end. The rearrangement joins TRBV12-2 to TRBJ2-7; TRBD2 agrees at 7 bases. Germline trimming cut 0 bases from V and 4 bases from J; bases unmatched to any gene: 2. Germline V gene sequence: CDR1 SGHLS, CDR2 HYDKME. The CDR3 extends over 13 amino acids. The covered CDR3 bases are TGTGCCAGCTCTCTCGCCTGGGGGTATGAACAGTAC. This encodes CASSLAWGYEQY. The whole CDR3 is CASSLAWGYEQYF.

Concerning this clone: The junction does not match germline at one end; this may be a read error. The genes are named according to mouse. From the germline J gene comes the end of the CDR3, since the read stops 1 residue before it. The rearrangement uses TRBV13-3 and TRBJ2-7; the D gene is possibly TRBD2 (7 bases). Germline V gives CDR1 NNHDY, CDR2 SYVADS. The CDR3 length is 14 residues. The CDR3 sequence: CASGDLGASYEQYF. The DNA read from the CDR3 is TGTGCCAGCGGTGATCTGGGGGCGAGCTATGAACAGTAC.

This clone showed up just a few times. Germline and genes: mouse. The CDR3 goes on 1 residue after the read ends, and that part is filled in from the germline J gene. V gene TRBV13-3 combines with J gene TRBJ2-1; perhaps TRBD2 as D (5 bases). The V end lost 3 bases, the J end lost 10 bases, and 11 bases lay between the germline ends. This CDR3 is 12 amino acids long. Looked up from germline, CDR1 is NNHDY and CDR2 is SYVADS. CDR3 sequence reads: CASSGTPREQFF. The DNA read from the CDR3 is TGTGCCAGCAGTGGGACTCCTCGGGAGCAGTTC.

With respect to this clone: The gene names here belong to mouse. Read coverage stops 1 residue before the CDR3 terminus; the germline J gene supplies the remainder. This rearrangement joins TRBV3 to TRBJ2-2; D not certain. Between the trimmed V and J ends, which lost 2 bases and 4 bases, there was a span of 8 bases. Germline V gives CDR1 SNHLY, CDR2 FYNGKV (reference sequence). The CDR3 is made up of 14 amino acids. CDR3 loop: CASSLRGTTGQLYF. The sequenced CDR3 bases are TGTGCCAGCAGCTTACGGGGAACCACCGGGCAGCTCTAC.

Notes on this clone: The listed genes are named as in mouse. The CDR3 is cut off 1 residue early in the read; its end comes from the germline J gene. The chain recombines TRBV4 with TRBJ2-1, with 7 nucleotides matching TRBD2. The CDR3 has 15 residues. The germline V gene encodes CDR1 LGHDT and CDR2 YNNKQL (reference sequence). V was pared by 3 bases and J by 0 bases, with 2 bases of the junction left unmatched. CDR3 DNA (partial): TGTGCCAGCAGCTACTGGGGGAATAACTATGCTGAGCAGTTC. Its translation is CASSYWGNNYAEQF. The full CDR3 is CASSYWGNNYAEQFF.

Regarding this clone: Mouse names are used for the genes. The read ends 1 residue early relative to the CDR3; the germline J gene fills the gap. The chain employs TRBV3 and TRBJ2-1; 14 bases are shared with TRBD2. V dropped 1 base and J dropped 6; count of bases not matched to a gene: 2. CDR1 SNHLY and CDR2 FYNGKV come from the germline V gene (reference sequence). This CDR3 is built from 16 residues. The CDR3 sequence is CASSLVGLGGRAEQFF. The CDR3 bases that were read are TGTGCCAGCAGCTTAGTGGGACTGGGGGGGCGTGCTGAGCAGTTC.

A note on this clone: Genes here carry mouse names. The read falls 1 residue short of the CDR3 end, and the missing part is taken from the germline J gene. The chain couples TRBV29 to TRBJ1-1; 8 nucleotides align to TRBD1. In germline, CDR1 is MSHET, CDR2 SYDVDS. Losses at the gene ends were 4 bases for V and 0 bases for J; bases not matched to a gene: 1. CDR3 size: 14 residues. Here the CDR3 reads CASSWGQANTEVFF. The DNA read from the CDR3 is TGTGCTAGCAGTTGGGGACAGGCAAACACAGAAGTCTTC.